This T cell receptor beta chain stems from a study of regulatory T cells in long-lasting Graves disease (dated by TCRdb to the early 2020s). In terms of the full investigation: Antithyroid drugs had been taken for less than 3 months by newly diagnosed Graves' disease patients. This study used TCR sequencing and RNA sequencing of peripheral blood to compare persistent Graves' disease patients against newly diagnosed Graves' disease patients. The study took place in China and was registered as a clinical trial. TCR sequencing covered roughly 13 persistent and around 20 newly diagnosed Graves' disease patients, some 33 samples in total.

The protocol used for the library was multiplex PCR. The sequencing machine was an Illumina HiSeq 4000. iRepertoire HTBI primers and Arm-PCR amplification of CDR3 regions were used to construct TCR beta libraries. Gel purification was performed on PCR products prior to sequencing. The study's processing was this. Gene usage analysis of CDR3 amino acid clonotypes used the approximately 62 TRBV and some 13 TRBJ segments found across samples. Filtered high-quality paired reads were merged into contigs using COPE and FqMerger. BLAST was used to align contigs to IMGT TRBV, TRBD and TRBJ reference genes, with CDR3 defined following IMGT. Highly expanded clones were defined as clonotypes with a frequency above 0.1%. Shannon entropy served as the measure of repertoire diversity, while the Gini coefficient captured V-J evenness. Public clonotypes were defined as clonotypes shared by more than one individual. TCRdb cleaned the public reads at Q25 with fastp, built clones with MiXCR and kept in-frame beta chains. When rows share a CDR3 protein, they turn into one entry using the most common DNA and genes. The V and J calls were not made by the authors but by TCRdb's processing. This sample holds about 620,000 distinct CDR3 sequences; about 16% were observed only once. The ten largest make up 15% to 20% of the sample.

A word on this clonotype: What this receptor recognizes is not known. No quality values exist for individual bases; no much larger clone is one base distant.

What the work shows at the level of the full study, not this receptor alone: Sequencing and analysis were restricted to the TCR beta chain. Persistent patients shared more public clonotypes among themselves (around 2,500) than newly diagnosed patients did (approximately 970). As a limitation, the authors acknowledged that the small sample size may reduce accuracy. Compared with newly diagnosed patients, persistent Graves' disease patients had lower TCR Shannon entropy and fewer highly expanded clones, which suggests clonal expansion. The study examined only peripheral blood because the primary lesion, thyroid tissue, could not be accessed. Preferential use of TRBV28, TRBJ1-2 and TRBJ2-5 was observed in persistent disease, whereas TRBV20-1 and TRBJ2-1 were favored in newly diagnosed disease.

V loses 2 bases, J loses 0 bases, and the germline ends lie 10 bases apart. CDR1 and CDR2 are drawn from the germline V gene (reference sequence): LNHDA, SQIVND. The cysteine opens and the phenylalanine closes a CDR3 of 16 amino acids. Just CDR3 DNA is preserved here, 48 bases in frame from base 1. What this sample's time point label stands for: newly diagnosed GD, antithyroid drugs for less than 3 months. For both TCR sequencing and RNA sequencing, RNA was extracted from PBMCs in TRIzol. The diagnosis of Graves' disease was made according to American Thyroid Association guidelines. Patients were recruited from an endocrinology department in Xi'an, China. Each patient gave around 9 milliliters of peripheral blood, collected in an EDTA anticoagulant tube. Ficoll Paque Plus density gradient separation was used to isolate PBMCs, and no further T cell sorting was performed. An Agilent 2100 Bioanalyzer and agarose gel were used to check RNA quality, and a NanoDrop 2000 was used to measure RNA concentration.

This sample also appeared in a second study, on T cells in Graves' hyperthyroidism and ophthalmopathy. That second publication adds: Stable Graves' hyperthyroidism was defined as no progression to ophthalmopathy during 18 months of follow-up. Hyperthyroidism patients were newly diagnosed, with disease duration under 2 months, and aged 18 to 65 years. Exclusion was applied to patients with uncontrolled infections, other autoimmune diseases, pregnancy or lactation. Diagnoses were based on clinical symptoms, serum thyroxine and TRAb, thyroid ultrasound and orbital computed tomography. For the first round of RT-PCR on the TCR CDR3, the HTBI primer set was used together with the Qiagen OneStep RT-PCR kit. Blood samples also contained most of the expanded thyroid clonotypes (frequency above 0.001), which suggests that blood repertoires may reflect thyroid immune responses. A model built on a 13 V-J signature distinguished ophthalmopathy from stable hyperthyroidism, reaching roughly 88% sensitivity and about 81% specificity in cross-validation and 80%/75% in testing. During validation, the model predicted progression to ophthalmopathy a median of about 5.9 months ahead of onset, with more than 55% sensitivity and 72% to 80% specificity. To identify distinguishing TCR V-J signatures, a discovery cohort of around 100 patients was used, comprising some 43 with Graves' ophthalmopathy and approximately 58 with stable Graves' hyperthyroidism. Prospective prediction of ophthalmopathy was tested in an independent validation cohort consisting of 18 to 20 hyperthyroidism patients and around 16 patients who later progressed to ophthalmopathy. The 95 to 100 discovery patients were divided at random into training and test sets in a 7:3 ratio. Thyroid tissue and blood T-cell repertoires from six or seven Graves' hyperthyroidism patients were also compared in the study. After sampling, hyperthyroidism patients received methimazole starting at 30 mg daily, and ophthalmopathy patients received high-dose intravenous methylprednisolone. Libraries were constructed in a second round of multiplex PCR, after which size selection and purification were performed. Paired-end sequencing of the libraries was performed with 100 bp reads on an Illumina HiSeq2000. Raw data were processed with SOAPnuke, discarding reads with adapters, uncalled bases, mean Phred below 15, or no exact constant-primer or identifier match. High-quality paired reads were merged using COPE v1.2.5, and each unique nucleotide sequence was defined as a clonotype. MiTCR v1.1 was used to align clonotypes to the IMGT TRBV, TRBD and TRBJ reference segments. Only V-J combinations with frequency above 0.0001, covering about 99% of repertoires, were analysed. A TCS score was defined as the ratio between F50 (clonal expansion) and ExV (chaos), using BLOSUM62-based TCRdist between CDR3 peptides within each V-J. Welch's t-statistics and random forest reduced just over 500 V-J features to 10 to 15, which were used in a naive Bayes classifier (R e1071). No statistical method was used to fix the sample size in advance, and group allocation was not hidden from the investigators. The paper describes TCR Vbeta CDR3 sequencing of fewer than 150 peripheral blood samples, made up of 43 ophthalmopathy patients, 70 to 75 hyperthyroidism patients and approximately 17 progressor patients.

The receptor comes from a woman under 40 with Graves disease. Donor details come from another sample of the same person, matched by shared clones. The specimen was peripheral blood mononuclear cells (PBMCs), collected at new diagnosis, from a patient treated with antithyroid drugs. Here the chain combines TRBV19 and TRBJ1-4; the D gene cannot be named for sure. The CDR3 has the sequence CASSIIPAATNEKLFF. The nucleotides read TGTGCCAGTAGTATAATTCCCGCTGCAACTAATGAAAAACTGTTTTTT.